Below, 13 T cell receptor beta chains from the same sample are listed, as sequenced in a study of identical twins. TCRdb re-called the 5' RACE reads through MiXCR, storing one row per CDR3 protein. The sample contains roughly 1.6 million distinct CDR3 sequences, more than 30% of which appear only once. The sequencing sample was made of cord blood. The receptors shown here come from a newborn girl in good health.

Many counts were recorded for this clonotype. The chain carries TRBV6-7 and TRBJ1-2; 12 bases are shared with TRBD1. TRBV6-7 is placed among ORFs of uncertain function. The CDR3 totals 13 residues. J was trimmed by 6 bases and V by 4 bases; bases with no gene match: 0. For the CDR3, the DNA is TGTGCCAGCAGTTGGGACAGGGGGCATGGCTACACCTTC. It specifies CASSWDRGHGYTF.

The chain has TRBV2 and TRBJ2-7, with TRBD2 matching over 11 bases. This CDR3 spans 13 amino acids. Trimming took 11 bases from V and 3 from J; bases not matched to a gene: 6. Germline CDR1 reads SNHLY; CDR2 reads FYNNEI. As DNA, the CDR3 is TGTGCCGCTAGCGGGGGGACCCACTACGAGCAGTACTTC. It codes for CAASGGTHYEQYF.

The chain employs TRBV20-1 and TRBJ1-5, with no clear D. CDR3 length: 14 residues. Germline V gene lookup returns CDR1 DFQATT and CDR2 SNEGSKA (reference sequence). Trimming cost V 0 bases and J 2 bases, with 8 bases left between them. This chain's CDR3 is CSAREGERNQPQHF. The DNA of the CDR3 is TGCAGTGCTAGAGAGGGAGAGCGCAATCAGCCCCAGCATTTT.

This clonotype appeared a few times. V usage is TRBV5-1 and J usage is TRBJ2-5; tentative D call: TRBD2 (6 bases). V gave up 7 bases and J gave up 5 bases, with 15 bases separating them. The CDR3 has 13 amino acids. Germline CDR1 SGHRS, CDR2 YFSETQ. The chain's CDR3 is CASAGSRVETQYF. CDR3 nucleotides: TGCGCCAGCGCGGGGAGCAGGGTGGAGACCCAGTACTTC. Full variable domain (rest looked up from reference TRBV5-1 and TRBJ2-5): KAGVTQTPRYLIKTRGQQVTLSCSPISGHRSVSWYQQTPGQGLQFLFEYFSETQRNKGNFPGRFSGRQFSNSRSEMNVSTLELGDSALYLCASAGSRVETQYFGPGTRLLVL.

This chain joins TRBV4-2 and TRBJ2-5; tentative D call: TRBD1 (5 bases). The germline CDR1 and CDR2 sequences are LGHNA and YNFKEQ. The germline V and J ends were trimmed by 3 bases and 11 bases, with 16 bases remaining between them. The CDR3 spans 13 residues. The DNA of the CDR3 is TGTGCCAGCAGCCACTCAGGGATGGATGAGCAGTACTTC. This translates into CASSHSGMDEQYF.

A few counts support this clonotype. Just one base apart from a much larger clone, this may be a read error. The rearrangement joins TRBV2 to TRBJ2-7; D uncertain. V lost 6 bases to trimming and J lost 0 bases, with 6 bases between them. The CDR3 runs to 12 residues. CDR1 is SNHLY and CDR2 is FYNNEI in the germline V gene. CDR3 bases: TGTGCCAGCAGGGTTAGCTCCTACGAGCAGTACTTC. Residues: CASRVSSYEQYF.

The V call is TRBV30, the J call TRBJ1-2; weak D call: TRBD1 (5 bases). The CDR3 extends over 12 amino acids. The V end lost 5 bases, the J end lost 2 bases, and 9 bases lay between the germline ends. CDR1 and CDR2 (germline): GTSNPN, SVGIG (reference sequence). CDR3 residues: CAWARDNYGYTF. The DNA of the CDR3 is TGTGCCTGGGCCCGGGACAACTATGGCTACACCTTC.

This clonotype was seen only a few times. The chain's CDR3 is CASKLTAVQSTDTQYF. DNA for the CDR3: TGTGCCAGCAAGTTGACGGCAGTTCAAAGCACAGATACGCAGTATTTT. The rearrangement joins TRBV6-1 to TRBJ2-3; no reliable D call. CDR1 and CDR2 (germline): MNHNS, SASEGT. CDR3 length: 16 amino acids. Trimming cost V 7 bases and J 0 bases, with 17 bases left between them.

This clonotype was observed once. The genes are TRBV6-1 and TRBJ2-5, with D unresolved. CDR3 size: 15 residues. Germline V gives CDR1 MNHNS, CDR2 SASEGT. The ends were cut back, 4 bases at V and 1 base at J, with 13 bases in the middle. The CDR3 DNA reads TGTGCCAGCAGTGTTTTTTACGGCGCCCAAGAGACCCAGTACTTC. Amino acid sequence: CASSVFYGAQETQYF.

The chain couples TRBV4-1 to TRBJ2-4; D not certain. The DNA end favors TRBJ2-7, so the J call may be wrong. Per the germline V gene, CDR1 is MGHRA and CDR2 is YSYEKL. The CDR3 extends over 14 amino acids. The CDR3 sequence: CASSREHGPYEQYF. In nucleotides, the CDR3 is TGCGCCAGCAGCCGAGAGCACGGGCCCTACGAGCAGTACTTC.

This chain connects TRBV7-9 to TRBJ1-1; a possible D gene is TRBD1 (5 bases). Germline CDR1 and CDR2: SEHNR and FQNEAQ (reference sequence). Trimming removed 3 bases at V and 1 base at J, with 15 bases between. The CDR3 is made up of 16 amino acids. CDR3 protein: CASSFDSGGPNTEAFF. The CDR3 coding sequence is TGTGCCAGCAGCTTCGACTCTGGGGGACCGAACACTGAAGCTTTCTTT.

In its sample, this clonotype was seen a few times. CDR3 sequence (DNA): TGTGCCAGCAGTTCGTTGGGACTACTGAACAATGAGCAGTTCTTC. Protein: CASSSLGLLNNEQFF. This chain uses TRBV28 with TRBJ2-1; 7 bases are a match to TRBD2. The V and J ends lost 4 bases and 5 bases, in that order; junction bases with no gene match: 8. From germline, CDR1 is MDHEN and CDR2 SYDVKM. CDR3 size: 15 residues.

This clonotype was counted at least ten times. The junction shows a germline mismatch at one end, possibly a read error. This chain connects TRBV5-1 to TRBJ2-3; 9 nucleotides align to TRBD2. The CDR3 totals 13 residues. Germline-derived CDR1 and CDR2 are SGHRS and YFSETQ. CDR3 DNA: TGTGCCAGCAGTTTAAGCGGGAGGGATACGCAGTATTTT. This sequence encodes CASSLSGRDTQYF.